This T cell receptor beta chain was recorded in a study of early T cells in non-severe SARS-CoV-2 infection. The overall study: Investigators sequenced bulk RNA drawn from unsorted whole blood, and chains remained unpaired. General observations from the study: Missing private and CD4 specificities, VDJdb matching favored anti-spike CD8 responses.

This CDR3 is built from 13 residues. Trimming took off 5 bases at V and 6 bases at J, with 10 bases between the two ends. Looked up from germline, CDR1 is KGHDR and CDR2 is SFDVKD. This clonotype was recorded at least ten times. The antigen is undetermined. Unique molecular identifiers tagged individual cDNA molecules. TCRdb re-called the 5' RACE reads through MiXCR, storing one row per CDR3 protein. The repertoire holds 100,000 to 120,000 distinct CDR3 sequences, with 9.5% to 13% as singletons. The sequenced sample consisted of whole blood. This chain uses TRBV24-1 with TRBJ2-1, with D tentatively TRBD1 (6 bases). This clonotype was sampled from an adult who was a healthcare worker with PCR-confirmed SARS-CoV-2 infection or an uninfected control (not recorded which). CDR3 in DNA: TGTGCCACCAGTGTCATACAGGGCAATGAGCAGTTCTTC. It encodes CATSVIQGNEQFF.